These 21 T cell receptor beta chains came from one sample sequenced in a study of Graves' ophthalmopathy and Graves' hyperthyroidism. The authors amplified TCR beta CDR3 regions, and they did so from RNA transcripts for repertoire sequencing. The library came from an HTBI-primed first-round RT-PCR and a second-round multiplex PCR. Each CDR3 protein is one row after TCRdb ran MiXCR on the multiplex PCR reads. The sample has 450,000 to 600,000 distinct CDR3 sequences, approximately 37% seen once; the top ten hold 3.5% to 5%. Sequenced input: peripheral blood or thyroid tissue (not recorded which). The receptors were gathered from an adult man with Graves' hyperthyroidism.

This clonotype has a handful of counts. The chain couples TRBV7-9 to TRBJ1-1, with D possibly matching TRBD1 (5 bases). Germline CDR1 reads SEHNR; CDR2 reads FQNEAQ (reference sequence). The CDR3 consists of 16 residues. Trimming left V 1 base short and J 5 bases short, with 17 bases between. For the CDR3, the DNA is TGTGCCAGCAGCTTAGGGCAGGGTGGTTCGGCGACTGAAGCTTTCTTT. Protein product: CASSLGQGGSATEAFF.

This clonotype was seen more than once but under ten times. This chain links TRBV13 with TRBJ2-7; D might be TRBD1 or TRBD2, each matching 5 bases. In germline, CDR1 is PRHDT, CDR2 FYEKMQ (reference sequence). The V end was cut by 5 bases, the J end by 0 bases, with 17 bases between. This CDR3 is built from 16 residues. Written as DNA, the CDR3 is TGTGCCAGCAGCGAAAAGAGGGGCTTAGGCTCCTACGAGCAGTACTTC. As protein: CASSEKRGLGSYEQYF.

The sample holds many counts of this clonotype. The rearrangement uses TRBV6-1 and TRBJ2-5, with 8 bases aligning to TRBD2. J lost 5 bases, V lost 6 bases, and 11 bases had no gene match. Germline lookup yields CDR1 MNHNS and CDR2 SASEGT. This CDR3 comprises 15 residues. The CDR3, as DNA: TGTGCCAGCAGCGAAAGCGGGGGAGTGATGGAGACCCAGTACTTC. Translating gives CASSESGGVMETQYF.

This clonotype has a count of ten or more. This chain links TRBV5-1 with TRBJ1-4; D remains ambiguous. With 0 bases removed from V and 7 bases from J, the gap between germline ends came to 7 bases. This CDR3 has 13 residues. Germline loops: CDR1 SGHRS, CDR2 YFSETQ. CDR3 nucleotide sequence: TGCGCCAGCAGCTTGGATCCGACTGAAAAACTGTTTTTT. Translation: CASSLDPTEKLFF.

This clonotype came up a few times. This chain links TRBV5-8 with TRBJ1-6; D is unresolved. Trimming removed 0 bases from V and 4 bases from J, with 8 bases in between. This CDR3 has 15 residues. Germline assignment: CDR1 SGHTS and CDR2 YDEGEE. The CDR3 loop reads CASSLAGVYNSPLHF. CDR3 sequence (DNA): TGTGCCAGCAGCTTGGCTGGGGTTTATAATTCACCCCTCCACTTT.

This clonotype has ten or more counts. The chain links TRBV20-1 to TRBJ1-1; D not resolved. The CDR3 spans 11 residues. CDR1 is DFQATT and CDR2 is SNEGSKA in the germline V gene (reference sequence). Trimming stripped 6 bases from V and 4 bases from J, with 9 bases between. CDR3 bases: TGCAGTGCGGATAGAGGCACTGAAGCTTTCTTT. The encoded protein is CSADRGTEAFF.

This chain joins TRBV10-3 and TRBJ2-5; 7 bases map to TRBD2. Germline CDR1 reads ENHRY; CDR2 reads SYGVKD. The CDR3 is 15 residues long. Unmatched junction bases numbered 10, after V lost 0 bases and J lost 9 bases. CDR3: CAISESWEGRTAQYF. The CDR3 bases are TGTGCCATCAGTGAGTCGTGGGAGGGCCGGACCGCCCAGTACTTC.

The rearrangement links TRBV20-1 to TRBJ1-2, with D possibly TRBD1 on 5 matching bases. V dropped 4 bases and J dropped 8 bases, with 14 bases sitting between them. CDR3 length: 12 amino acids. Germline lookup yields CDR1 DFQATT and CDR2 SNEGSKA (reference sequence). DNA for the CDR3: TGCAGTGCTACAGGGCTTATAATAGGCTACACCTTC. This translates into CSATGLIIGYTF.

Concerning this clonotype: In this CDR3 the conserved last residue, phenylalanine or tryptophan, is missing, so a read error is likely. No DNA is shown, since the ends of the CDR3 on it are uncertain; the CDR3 is the one TCRdb lists. The chain recombines TRBV7-8 with TRBJ2-2; TRBD1 was called by the table and not checked on the DNA. The CDR3 sequence runs 15 residues, both termini included. In germline, CDR1 is SGHVS, CDR2 FQNEAQ. CDR3 residues: CASSRQGASTGELDL.

This clonotype was seen ten or more times. This chain links TRBV19 with TRBJ2-7, with 10 positions matching TRBD1. Germline V lookup: CDR1 LNHDA, CDR2 SQIVND (reference sequence). V shed 4 bases and J 3 bases; nucleotides not matched to a gene: 3. CDR3 length equals 14 residues. The CDR3 loop reads CASSKTGGNYEQYF. The CDR3, as DNA: TGTGCCAGTAGTAAGACAGGGGGCAACTACGAGCAGTACTTC. The full variable domain, in which reference TRBV19 and TRBJ2-7 provide the parts outside the CDR3, is DGGITQSPKYLFRKEGQNVTLSCEQNLNHDAMYWYRQDPGQGLRLIYYSQIVNDFQKGDIAEGYSVSREKKESFPLTVTSAQKNPTAFYLCASSKTGGNYEQYFGPGTRLTVT.

This clonotype showed up many times. The V gene is TRBV20-1, the J gene TRBJ2-7, with D perhaps matching TRBD1 (6 bases). The V end lost 1 base, the J end lost 2 bases, and 15 bases lay between the germline ends. The CDR3 is 15 residues long. CDR1 and CDR2 (germline): DFQATT, SNEGSKA (reference sequence). CDR3 DNA: TGCAGTGCTAGAGTACCTCAGGGGTCTACCTACGAGCAGTACTTC. Translating gives CSARVPQGSTYEQYF.

The CDR3: CASRHQGRIGYTF. Here the CDR3 DNA reads TGTGCCAGCAGGCACCAGGGTCGGATAGGCTACACCTTC. This chain connects TRBV6-5 to TRBJ1-2, with a tentative D call TRBD1 (5 bases). Trimming shortened V by 6 bases and J by 8 bases, and 16 bases separated the two germline ends. Germline assignment: CDR1 MNHEY and CDR2 SVGAGI. This CDR3 spans 13 amino acids.

In this sample, this clonotype turned up many times. The V gene is TRBV7-6, the J gene TRBJ2-7; 7 bases agree with TRBD1. CDR3 size: 13 residues. Germline V lookup: CDR1 SGHVS, CDR2 FNYEAQ. V lost 3 bases, J lost 5 bases, and 4 bases stayed unmatched. This CDR3 reads CASSLTGPNEQYF. CDR3 bases: TGTGCCAGCAGCTTGACAGGGCCCAACGAGCAGTACTTC. Using reference TRBV7-6 and TRBJ2-7 for the parts outside the CDR3, the full variable domain is GAGVSQSPRYKVTKRGQDVALRCDPISGHVSLYWYRQALGQGPEFLTYFNYEAQQDKSGLPNDRFSAERPEGSISTLTIQRTEQRDSAMYRCASSLTGPNEQYFGPGTRLTVT.

This clonotype was seen only once. Possible read error: a much larger clone is one base away. The chain has TRBV2 and TRBJ1-6; tentative D call: TRBD1 (5 bases). Germline CDR1 SNHLY, CDR2 FYNNEI. This CDR3 spans 16 amino acids. Written as DNA, the CDR3 is TGTGCCAGCAGTGAGTGGGGGGTGGGGGAGAATTCACCCCCCCACTTT. Its translation is CASSEWGVGENSPPHF.

This clonotype was counted ten times or more. This sequence joins TRBV11-2 and TRBJ2-2; D might be TRBD1 or TRBD2, each matching 7 bases. V lost 5 bases and J lost 2, with 18 bases in between. CDR1 and CDR2 from the germline V gene are SGHAT and FQNNGV. This CDR3 is 17 amino acids long. CDR3 sequence: CASSRGDRLSNTGELFF. The DNA for the CDR3 is TGTGCCAGCAGCCGGGGGGACAGATTGTCCAACACCGGGGAGCTGTTTTTT.

In this sample, this clonotype turned up many times. The V gene is TRBV12-3 or TRBV12-4, the J gene TRBJ2-6; a possible D gene is TRBD1 (5 bases). V lost 2 bases to trimming and J lost 8 bases, with 10 bases between them. There are 14 residues in the CDR3. The CDR3 coding sequence is TGTGCCAGCAGTTTAAGCGCAGGGTCCAACGTCCTGACTTTC. Translated: CASSLSAGSNVLTF.

The rearrangement links TRBV7-3 to TRBJ1-6; 9 bases fit TRBD1. After removal of 6 bases from V and 9 bases from J, the junction contained 9 bases not matched to a gene. CDR1 SGHTA and CDR2 FQGTGA come from the germline V gene. This CDR3 is 15 amino acids long. The CDR3 nucleotides read TGTGCCAGCAGGGTCACAGGGGGCATTGGTTCACCCCTCCACTTT. Translation: CASRVTGGIGSPLHF.

The chain couples TRBV7-9 to TRBJ2-2; 7 positions match TRBD2. CDR1 and CDR2 (germline): SEHNR, FQNEAQ (reference sequence). J gave up 0 bases and V 4 bases, and 5 bases lay outside the gene matches. The CDR3 contains 16 residues. CDR3 nucleotide sequence: TGTGCCAGCAGCTCCAAGCGGGGCTCGAACACCGGGGAGCTGTTTTTT. Translation: CASSSKRGSNTGELFF.

This clonotype was found a few times. This sequence joins TRBV12-3 or TRBV12-4 and TRBJ2-7, with 8 bases lining up with TRBD1. The CDR3 is 17 amino acids. Trimming cost V 1 base and J 3 bases; bases outside gene matches: 11. CDR3: CASSLVLGTGSNYEQYF. CDR3 in DNA: TGTGCCAGCAGTTTAGTCCTGGGGACAGGCTCCAACTACGAGCAGTACTTC.

In this sample, this clonotype turned up a few times. The rearrangement joins TRBV5-1 to TRBJ2-7; D remains ambiguous. The CDR3 has 14 amino acids. Germline CDR1 is SGHRS and CDR2 is YFSETQ. V dropped 4 bases and J dropped 4 bases, with 15 bases sitting between them. This CDR3 is CASSLDLTSYEQYF. In DNA, the CDR3 is TGCGCCAGCAGCCTAGACCTCACAAGTTACGAGCAGTACTTC.

This clonotype was detected many times. The rearrangement joins TRBV7-2 to TRBJ1-4; weak D call: TRBD1 (5 bases). The germline CDR1 and CDR2 sequences are SGHTA and FQGNSA. The CDR3 loop spans 15 amino acids. V was cut by 6 bases and J by 7 bases, with 18 bases left in between. The CDR3 bases are TGTGCCAGCAGTCAAAGGGGAGGGCGACTTGAAAAACTGTTTTTT. This encodes CASSQRGGRLEKLFF.